This TCR beta chain appears in the sequencing data of a study of regulatory T cells in long-lasting Graves disease listed by TCRdb under 2021. Background for the entire study: Persistent Graves' disease was defined as antithyroid drug treatment for over 5 years with persistently positive TSH receptor autoantibodies. Persistent Graves' disease patients were compared with newly diagnosed Graves' disease patients by peripheral blood TCR sequencing and RNA sequencing. The study was conducted in China and was registered as a clinical trial. TCR sequencing covered 13 persistent and 20 or so newly diagnosed Graves' disease patients, 33 samples in total. In the clinical cohort, patients with persistent Graves' disease had used antithyroid drugs for an average of about 9.4 years.

The meaning of the sample's time point label: persistent/refractory GD, antithyroid drugs over 5 years with positive TRAb. For both TCR sequencing and RNA sequencing, RNA was extracted from PBMCs using TRIzol. The diagnosis of Graves' disease followed American Thyroid Association guidelines. The patients came from an endocrinology department in Xi'an, China. From each patient, approximately 9 milliliters of peripheral blood was collected into an EDTA anticoagulant tube. PBMCs were isolated by Ficoll Paque Plus density gradient separation without further T cell sorting. An Agilent 2100 Bioanalyzer and agarose gel were used to assess RNA quality, and a NanoDrop 2000 was used to measure RNA concentration. The library came from multiplex PCR. Sequencing took place on an Illumina HiSeq 4000. To build TCR beta libraries, CDR3 regions were amplified by Arm-PCR using iRepertoire HTBI primers. Before sequencing, the PCR products underwent gel purification. In the paper's pipeline: Gene usage analysis of CDR3 amino acid clonotypes used the 60 to 80 TRBV and about 15 TRBJ segments found across samples. Filtered high-quality paired reads were merged into contigs using COPE and FqMerger. BLAST was used to align contigs to IMGT TRBV, TRBD and TRBJ reference genes, with CDR3 defined following IMGT. Clonotypes above 0.1% frequency were classified as highly expanded clones. Shannon entropy served as the measure of repertoire diversity, while the Gini coefficient captured V-J evenness. A clonotype was considered public if more than one individual shared it. TCRdb's own reprocessing of the public reads used fastp at Q25 and MiXCR and kept productive beta chains. CDR3 protein duplicates are merged, each entry listing the most common genes and DNA. Clone size and V and J calls follow TCRdb, not the original study. The sample table records roughly 400,000 distinct CDR3 sequences; around 20% of these occur just once. The top ten hold 20% of the sample.

Taken from the germline V gene, the CDR1 and CDR2 loops are MGHDK and SYGVNS. The cysteine opens and the phenylalanine closes a CDR3 of 12 amino acids. Only the CDR3 DNA stays, 36 bases, in frame from base 1. V is reduced by 7 bases and J by 6 bases, leaving a spacing of 13 bases between them. Comment on this clonotype: The target of this receptor is not known. Base-call qualities are not available, and no considerably larger clone is one nucleotide away.

What the research found in general, with its limitations: The authors acknowledged the small sample size as a limitation that may reduce accuracy. A larger number of public clonotypes was shared among persistent patients (about 2,700) than among newly diagnosed patients (approximately 930). TRBV28, TRBJ1-2 and TRBJ2-5 were preferentially used in persistent disease, while TRBV20-1 and TRBJ2-1 were favored in newly diagnosed disease. Only the TCR beta chain was sequenced and analyzed. Only peripheral blood was studied, because thyroid tissue, the primary lesion, was inaccessible. Compared with newly diagnosed patients, persistent Graves' disease patients had lower TCR Shannon entropy and fewer highly expanded clones, which suggests clonal expansion.

The source was peripheral blood mononuclear cells (PBMCs), collected when the disease was refractory, from a patient treated with antithyroid drugs. This clonotype was obtained from a female donor with Graves disease. The V and J genes are TRBV25-1 and TRBJ2-7; the D region possibly corresponds to TRBD2 (6 bases align). The CDR3 in this case is CASISLALEQYF. The nucleotide sequence is given as TGTGCCAGCATCTCTCTAGCGCTCGAGCAGTACTTC.